A single sample gave rise to the 5 T cell receptor beta chains below, sequenced in a study of CD8+CD57+ T cells in acquired aplastic anemia. CD8+CD57+ cell expansion had been shown by flow cytometry in patients chosen for sequencing. Profiles of TCR beta VDJ and CDR3 were generated from a genomic DNA template. TCRdb passed the reads through MiXCR, listing each CDR3 protein once. Here the sample spans about 150,000 distinct CDR3 sequences, roughly 49% being singletons. Input material: sorted CD4+, CD8+, or CD8+CD57+ T cells (not recorded which) from PBMCs. The receptors were gathered from a human donor with aplastic anemia.

This clonotype was found many times. The V call is TRBV10-1, the J call TRBJ2-1; 10 bases agree with TRBD1. The CDR3 covers 14 residues. Trimming cost V 6 bases and J 8 bases; bases outside gene matches: 7. From germline, CDR1 is WNHNN and CDR2 SYGVQD (reference sequence). CDR3 DNA: TGCGCCAGCAGGGGACAGGGGACACGCGATGAGCAGTTCTTC. Translation: CASRGQGTRDEQFF.

The chain couples TRBV7-9 to TRBJ1-5; D uncertain. The V end was cut by 2 bases, the J end by 4 bases, with 3 bases between. The CDR3 is made up of 12 amino acids. Germline V CDR1 and CDR2: SEHNR, FQNEAQ (reference sequence). In DNA, the CDR3 is TGTGCCAGCAGCTTAATTAATCAGCCCCAGCATTTT. It specifies CASSLINQPQHF.

A remark on this clonotype: One end of the junction does not line up with germline, which may come from a read error. The chain carries TRBV7-3 and TRBJ2-7, with D tentatively TRBD1 or TRBD2 (5 bases each). The CDR3 extends over 15 amino acids. The germline gives CDR1 SGHTA, CDR2 FQGTGA. CDR3 protein: CASSLGGAGRYERYF. CDR3 DNA: TGTGCCAGCAGCTTAGGAGGCGCAGGGCGTTACGAGCGGTACTTC. Based on the CDR3 plus reference TRBV7-3 and TRBJ2-7, the full variable domain is GAGVSQTPSNKVTEKGKYVELRCDPISGHTALYWYRQSLGQGPEFLIYFQGTGAADDSGLPNDRFFAVRPEGSVSTLKIQRTERGDSAVYLCASSLGGAGRYERYFGPGTRLTVT.

This clonotype was seen repeatedly, ten times or more. J is TRBJ2-7 and V is TRBV27; tentative D call: TRBD1 (6 bases). Trimming took 4 bases from V and 2 from J, leaving 15 bases between them. Per germline, CDR1 MNHEY and CDR2 SMNVEV (reference sequence). The length of the CDR3 is 15 residues. CDR3 DNA: TGTGCCAGCAGTTCCCGTCAGGGGCAGGCCTACGAGCAGTACTTC. Encoded protein: CASSSRQGQAYEQYF.

This clonotype was seen at least ten times. The rearrangement joins TRBV19 to TRBJ2-7; D gene unclear. This CDR3 contains 14 residues. Trimming took 1 base from V and 2 from J, leaving 9 bases between them. Germline V gene lookup returns CDR1 LNHDA and CDR2 SQIVND (reference sequence). CDR3 nucleotide sequence: TGTGCCAGTAGTATAGGACCAGCCACCTACGAGCAGTACTTC. Amino acids: CASSIGPATYEQYF.